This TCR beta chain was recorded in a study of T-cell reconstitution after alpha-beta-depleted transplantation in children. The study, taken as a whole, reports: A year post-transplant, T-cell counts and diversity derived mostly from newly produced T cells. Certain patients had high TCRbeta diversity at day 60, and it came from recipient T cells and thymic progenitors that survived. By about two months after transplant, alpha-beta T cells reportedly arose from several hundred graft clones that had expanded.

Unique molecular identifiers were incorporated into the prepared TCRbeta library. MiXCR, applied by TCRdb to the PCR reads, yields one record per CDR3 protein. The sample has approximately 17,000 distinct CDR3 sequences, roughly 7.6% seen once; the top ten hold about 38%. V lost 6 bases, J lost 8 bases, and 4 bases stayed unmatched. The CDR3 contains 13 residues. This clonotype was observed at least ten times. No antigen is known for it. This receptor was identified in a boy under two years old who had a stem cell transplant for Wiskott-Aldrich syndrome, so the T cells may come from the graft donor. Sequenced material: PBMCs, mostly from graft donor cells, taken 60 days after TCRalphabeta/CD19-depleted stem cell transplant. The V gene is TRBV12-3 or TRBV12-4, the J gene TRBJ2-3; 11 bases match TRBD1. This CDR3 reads CASRPGQGATQYF. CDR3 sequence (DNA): TGTGCCAGCAGACCAGGACAGGGGGCTACGCAGTATTTT.